These T cell receptor beta chains were read from a single sample in a study of blood T cell repertoires in COVID-19. Method: immunoSEQ multiplex PCR; TCRdb's copy keeps in-frame clones and lacks some. The data contain fewer than 180,000 clones, roughly 85% of them singletons. The sequenced sample was peripheral blood. The receptors come from a man in his 70s with acute or convalescent COVID-19. Each CDR3 is given with its conserved first and last residue. Fields, in order: V gene, clone size, J gene, D gene, CDR3 DNA, CDR3 protein. D genes are given only for firm matches. Size tells how often a clone was seen (once, few, many) or the class of an expanded clone, and some rows leave it out.

>TRBV7-2|NA|TRBJ2-1|NA
TGTGCCAGCAGCTTAGTATCAGTTGATGAGCAGTTCTTC
CASSLVSVDEQFF
>TRBV24-1|NA|TRBJ2-2|NA
TGTGCCACCAGTGACCCAGGGCCCGGGGAGCTGTTTTTT
CATSDPGPGELFF
>TRBV7-2|NA|TRBJ2-7|TRBD2
TGTGCCAGCAGCTTAGGGCTAGCGGGCACCTACGAGCAGTACTTC
CASSLGLAGTYEQYF
>TRBV19|once|TRBJ2-4|TRBD2
TGTGCCAGTAGTATCGGGACTAGCGGGAGTACCAACATTCAGTACTTC
CASSIGTSGSTNIQYF
>TRBV9|few|TRBJ2-2|NA
TGTGCCAGCAGCGCGACACTGGCGAACACCGGGGAGCTGTTTTTT
CASSATLANTGELFF
>TRBV27|NA|TRBJ1-2|TRBD1
TGTGCCAGCAGTTTAGGACAGGGCCTTAGCCATGGCTACACCTTC
CASSLGQGLSHGYTF
>TRBV19|NA|TRBJ1-5|NA
TGTGCCAGTAGTATAGTCGGACAGAGCAATCAGCCCCAGCATTTT
CASSIVGQSNQPQHF
>TRBV4-3|NA|TRBJ1-1|NA
TGCGCCAGCAGCTCGGACAGACTCATGAACACTGAAGCTTTCTTT
CASSSDRLMNTEAFF
>TRBV3-1/TRBV3-2|NA|TRBJ2-7|NA
TGTGCCAGCAGCCAACTAGCGTCCCCCTACGAGCAGTACTTC
CASSQLASPYEQYF
>TRBV5-1|NA|TRBJ2-2|TRBD1
TGCGCCAGCAGCTTGCGGACAGGGGTCGGCACCGGGGAGCTGTTTTTT
CASSLRTGVGTGELFF
>TRBV5-6|NA|TRBJ2-1|TRBD2
TGTGCCAGCAGCCTAGCGGGAAATGAGCAGTTCTTC
CASSLAGNEQFF
>TRBV11-2|NA|TRBJ1-1|NA
TGTGCCAGCAGCTTAAACCCCGGGGGGCGGAGAACTGAAGCTTTCTTT
CASSLNPGGRRTEAFF
>TRBV4-3|NA|TRBJ2-4|TRBD1
TGCGCCAGCAGCCCTACAGGGGGCTGGGGAAACATTCAGTACTTC
CASSPTGGWGNIQYF
>TRBV7-9|NA|TRBJ2-7|TRBD2
TGTGCCAGCAGCTTAGTGGTTGGACTAGATATTTCCTACGAGCAGTACTTC
CASSLVVGLDISYEQYF
>TRBV9|NA|TRBJ2-2|NA
TGTGCCAGCACTAGAGCGGGCACCGGGGAGCTGTTTTTT
CASTRAGTGELFF
>TRBV28|NA|TRBJ2-1|TRBD2
TGTGCCAGCAGCCGGACTAGCGCGGCCTACAATGAGCAGTTCTTC
CASSRTSAAYNEQFF
>TRBV4-2|few|TRBJ2-7|NA
TGTGCCAGCAGCCAAGATGTGGCGGGGTACGAGCAGTACTTC
CASSQDVAGYEQYF
>TRBV6-2/TRBV6-3|NA|TRBJ1-1|NA
TGTGCCAGCAGTAATTCAGCGGGCACTGAAGCTTTCTTT
CASSNSAGTEAFF
>TRBV28|NA|TRBJ2-7|TRBD1
TGTGCCAGCACCAGACAGGGCGGAAACTACGAGCAGTACTTC
CASTRQGGNYEQYF
>TRBV3-1/TRBV3-2|NA|TRBJ2-2|NA
TGTGCCAGCAGCCAAGCCGGGAAAAAGAACACCGGGGAGCTGTTTTTT
CASSQAGKKNTGELFF
>TRBV15|NA|TRBJ2-1|TRBD2
TGTGCCACCAGCCGCGGGACTAGCGGGAGTTACGATGAGCAGTTCTTC
CATSRGTSGSYDEQFF
>TRBV19|NA|TRBJ2-1|TRBD2
TGTGCCAGTGCGTCTAGCGGGATCCTACCCCAGTTCTTC
CASASSGILPQFF